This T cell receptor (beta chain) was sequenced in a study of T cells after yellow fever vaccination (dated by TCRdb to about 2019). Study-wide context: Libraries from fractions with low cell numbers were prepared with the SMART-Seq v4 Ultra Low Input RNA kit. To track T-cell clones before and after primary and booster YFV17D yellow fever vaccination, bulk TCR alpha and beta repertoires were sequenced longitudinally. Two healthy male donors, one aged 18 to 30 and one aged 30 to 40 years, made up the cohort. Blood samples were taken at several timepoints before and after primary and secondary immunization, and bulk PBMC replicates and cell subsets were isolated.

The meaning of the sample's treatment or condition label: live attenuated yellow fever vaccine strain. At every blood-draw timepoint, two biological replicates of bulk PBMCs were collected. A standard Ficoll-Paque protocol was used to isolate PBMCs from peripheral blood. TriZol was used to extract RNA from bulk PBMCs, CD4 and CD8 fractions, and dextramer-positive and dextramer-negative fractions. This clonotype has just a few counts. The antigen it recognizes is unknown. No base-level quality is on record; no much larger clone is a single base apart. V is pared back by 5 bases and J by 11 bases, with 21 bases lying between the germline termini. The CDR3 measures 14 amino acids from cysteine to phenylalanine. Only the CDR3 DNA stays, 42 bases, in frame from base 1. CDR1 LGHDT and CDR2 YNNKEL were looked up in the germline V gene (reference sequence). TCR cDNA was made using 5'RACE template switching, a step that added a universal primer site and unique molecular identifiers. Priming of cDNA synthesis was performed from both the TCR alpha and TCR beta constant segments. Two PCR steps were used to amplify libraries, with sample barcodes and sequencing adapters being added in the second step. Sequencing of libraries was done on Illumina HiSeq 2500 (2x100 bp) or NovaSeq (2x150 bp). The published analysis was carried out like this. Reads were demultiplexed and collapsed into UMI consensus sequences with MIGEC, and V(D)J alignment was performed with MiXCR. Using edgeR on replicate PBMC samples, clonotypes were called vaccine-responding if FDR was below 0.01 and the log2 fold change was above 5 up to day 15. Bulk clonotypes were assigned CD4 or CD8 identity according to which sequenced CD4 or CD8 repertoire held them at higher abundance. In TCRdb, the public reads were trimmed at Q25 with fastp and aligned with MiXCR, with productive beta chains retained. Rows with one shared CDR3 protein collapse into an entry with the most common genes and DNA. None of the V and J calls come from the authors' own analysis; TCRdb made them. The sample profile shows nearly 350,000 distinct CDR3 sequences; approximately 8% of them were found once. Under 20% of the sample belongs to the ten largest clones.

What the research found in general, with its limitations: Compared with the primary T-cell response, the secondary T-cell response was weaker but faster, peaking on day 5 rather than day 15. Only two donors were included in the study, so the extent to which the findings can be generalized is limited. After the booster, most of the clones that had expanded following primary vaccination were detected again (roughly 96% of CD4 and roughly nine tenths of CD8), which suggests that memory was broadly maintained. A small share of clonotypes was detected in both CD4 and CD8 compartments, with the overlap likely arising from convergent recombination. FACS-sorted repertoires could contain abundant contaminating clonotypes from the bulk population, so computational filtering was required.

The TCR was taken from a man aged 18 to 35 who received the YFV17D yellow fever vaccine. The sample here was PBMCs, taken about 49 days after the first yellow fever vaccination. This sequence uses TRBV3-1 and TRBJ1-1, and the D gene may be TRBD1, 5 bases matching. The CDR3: CASSARRAGRVAFF. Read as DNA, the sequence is TGTGCCAGCAGCGCCCGAAGGGCGGGCAGGGTGGCTTTCTTT.